One and the same sample provided the 23 T cell receptor beta chains below, sequenced in a study of PD-1 blockade in classical Hodgkin lymphoma. Relapses following autologous stem cell transplantation were seen in all patients, with brentuximab vedotin exposure varying. Generated by immunoSEQ multiplex PCR, the TCRdb table keeps only in-frame clones and is missing some. Of tens of thousands of clones in the sample, around 87% were seen once. The input for sequencing was peripheral blood mononuclear cells (PBMCs), taken at baseline. The receptors shown here come from a human donor with classical Hodgkin lymphoma.

The rearrangement uses TRBV10-3 and TRBJ2-5; D not certain. Trimming stripped 3 bases from V and 4 bases from J, with 12 bases between. Germline CDR1 reads ENHRY; CDR2 reads SYGVKD. The CDR3 is made up of 14 amino acids. DNA of the CDR3: TGTGCCATCAGTGATCGGTTGGAGCTAGAGACCCAGTACTTC. Amino acid sequence: CAISDRLELETQYF.

On this clone: The same CDR3 is also encoded by other DNA sequences in this sample. The CDR3 protein is CASSPNQETQYF. For the CDR3, the DNA is TGTGCCAGCTCACCCAACCAAGAGACCCAGTACTTC. This rearrangement joins TRBV18 to TRBJ2-5, with D hard to call. CDR1 KGHSH and CDR2 LQKENI come from the germline V gene. Deletions cut 3 bases from V and 0 bases from J, with 2 bases between. The CDR3 is 12 residues long.

This chain connects TRBV7-9 to TRBJ2-7; D remains unclear. Trimming cost V 3 bases and J 3 bases, with 12 bases left between them. The CDR3 has 14 amino acids. Germline loops: CDR1 SEHNR, CDR2 FQNEAQ (reference sequence). The CDR3 region has the DNA TGTGCCAGCAGCTTGGAGAGTTCGGGCTACGAGCAGTACTTC. It translates to CASSLESSGYEQYF.

This chain uses TRBV2 with TRBJ2-2; 10 bases agree with TRBD1. Germline V lookup: CDR1 SNHLY, CDR2 FYNNEI. J lost 4 bases, V lost 6 bases, and 11 bases had no gene match. CDR3 length: 17 amino acids. The CDR3 bases are TGTGCCAGCAGCCCCCCCGGGACAGGGGCTTTCACCGGGGAGCTGTTTTTT. Translated: CASSPPGTGAFTGELFF.

The DNA of the CDR3 is TGTGCCAGCAGCCAAGGATACGAGCAGTACTTC. Protein product: CASSQGYEQYF. J is TRBJ2-7 and V is TRBV5-6; D gene uncertain. From germline, CDR1 is SGHDT and CDR2 YYEEEE. Deletions cut 4 bases from V and 4 bases from J, with 6 bases between. This CDR3 spans 11 amino acids.

The chain recombines TRBV5-1 with TRBJ1-1; D uncertain. CDR1 is SGHRS and CDR2 is YFSETQ in the germline V gene. The CDR3 loop spans 13 amino acids. V was shortened by 3 bases and J by 1 base, with 7 bases between the two germline ends. The CDR3 DNA follows: TGCGCCAGCAGCTATACAGCGAACACTGAAGCTTTCTTT. Encoded protein: CASSYTANTEAFF.

The chain employs TRBV29-1 and TRBJ1-4; perhaps TRBD1 as D (5 bases). CDR3 length: 14 amino acids. Trimming stripped 5 bases from V and 10 bases from J, with 20 bases between. CDR1 and CDR2 (germline): SQVTM, ANQGSEA. CDR3 nucleotides: TGCAGCGTTCTTTTAGGACGGGGGGAGAGAAAACTGTTTTTT. Translation gives CSVLLGRGERKLFF.

V gene TRBV5-8 combines with J gene TRBJ2-6; no reliable D call. This CDR3 is built from 13 residues. The germline V gene has CDR1 SGHTS and CDR2 YDEGEE. Trimming left V 10 bases short and J 0 bases short, with 8 bases between. DNA for the CDR3: TGTGCCCGCGTATTCTCTGGGGCCAACGTCCTGACTTTC. Protein: CARVFSGANVLTF.

The rearrangement joins TRBV5-1 to TRBJ2-1; tentative D call: TRBD2 (6 bases). CDR1 and CDR2 from the germline V gene are SGHRS and YFSETQ. The V and J ends lost 0 bases and 4 bases respectively, with 14 bases between them. The CDR3 length is 16 residues. Here the CDR3 reads CASSLGSISGYNEQFF. The CDR3 bases are TGCGCCAGCAGCTTGGGTTCCATTAGCGGTTACAATGAGCAGTTCTTC. Full variable domain (rest looked up from reference TRBV5-1 and TRBJ2-1): KAGVTQTPRYLIKTRGQQVTLSCSPISGHRSVSWYQQTPGQGLQFLFEYFSETQRNKGNFPGRFSGRQFSNSRSEMNVSTLELGDSALYLCASSLGSISGYNEQFFGPGTRLTVL.

The V and J genes are TRBV6-1 and TRBJ1-1, with D perhaps TRBD1 (5 bases). V lost 5 bases, J lost 1 base, and 14 bases lay in between. The CDR3 is 15 residues long. Germline V gene lookup returns CDR1 MNHNS and CDR2 SASEGT. CDR3 sequence (DNA): TGTGCCAGCAGTACCGACCACAGGAGGAACACTGAAGCTTTCTTT. It yields the protein CASSTDHRRNTEAFF.

The chain links TRBV30 to TRBJ1-5; 11 nucleotides align to TRBD1. CDR3 length: 14 amino acids. J lost 6 bases, V lost 2 bases, and 3 bases had no gene match. Germline loops: CDR1 GTSNPN, CDR2 SVGIG (reference sequence). Written as DNA, the CDR3 is TGTGCCTGGAGTTCCGGGACAGGGGGTCAGCCCCAGCATTTT. Its protein product is CAWSSGTGGQPQHF.

The DNA for the CDR3 is TGTGCCAGCAGCTTGGCCGGAGGCTCTGGAAACACCATATATTTT. This translates into CASSLAGGSGNTIYF. J is TRBJ1-3 and V is TRBV5-8; no reliable D call. The V end was cut by 0 bases, the J end by 0 bases, with 7 bases between. The CDR3 is 15 residues long. The germline V gene has CDR1 SGHTS and CDR2 YDEGEE.

The chain carries TRBV2 and TRBJ2-7, with 7 bases aligning to TRBD1. The CDR3 has 12 amino acids. Germline V gene lookup returns CDR1 SNHLY and CDR2 FYNNEI. With V trimmed by 7 bases and J by 9 bases, 9 bases remained unmatched. The CDR3 reads CASKDRINRQYF. DNA for the CDR3: TGTGCCAGCAAGGACAGGATAAACCGGCAGTACTTC.

The chain recombines TRBV2 with TRBJ2-3; the D is unclear. The germline V and J ends were trimmed by 1 base and 6 bases, with 11 bases remaining between them. Germline V CDR1 and CDR2: SNHLY, FYNNEI. The length of the CDR3 is 14 residues. The CDR3 bases are TGTGCCAGCAGTGAAGAGTCCACGAGGGATACGCAGTATTTT. This codes for CASSEESTRDTQYF.

This clone was seen a handful of times. The chain is built from TRBV5-4 and TRBJ1-1; D is unresolved. The germline V and J ends were trimmed by 0 bases and 8 bases, with 11 bases remaining between them. The CDR3 runs 13 residues. CDR1 is SGHNT and CDR2 is YYREEE in the germline V gene (reference sequence). CDR3 region: CASSLDGLHEAFF. CDR3 DNA sequence: TGTGCCAGCAGCTTGGACGGACTTCACGAAGCTTTCTTT.

The J gene is TRBJ1-3, the V gene TRBV2; D is uncertain. The germline V gene encodes CDR1 SNHLY and CDR2 FYNNEI. The CDR3 is 17 amino acids. Trimming shortened V by 4 bases and J by 2 bases, and 18 bases separated the two germline ends. CDR3 DNA: TGTGCCAGCAGTGTCTTCTCCGGGCCTTTACCTGGAAACACCATATATTTT. This codes for CASSVFSGPLPGNTIYF.

This chain uses TRBV7-9 with TRBJ2-5; 8 nucleotides agree with TRBD2. V shed 3 bases and J 3 bases; nucleotides not matched to a gene: 3. Germline CDR1 is SEHNR and CDR2 is FQNEAQ (reference sequence). The CDR3 length is 14 residues. The CDR3 region is CASSFTSGEETQYF. CDR3 bases: TGTGCCAGCAGCTTCACTAGCGGTGAAGAGACCCAGTACTTC.

The gene calls are TRBV5-4 and TRBJ1-3; 12 positions agree with TRBD1. The ends lost 3 bases at V and 1 base at J; junction bases unmatched: 5. This CDR3 has 17 amino acids. Per germline, CDR1 SGHNT and CDR2 YYREEE (reference sequence). CDR3 sequence (DNA): TGTGCCAGCAGCTGGGGGGACAGGGGGCTTTCTGGAAACACCATATATTTT. Its translation is CASSWGDRGLSGNTIYF.

The chain combines TRBV7-9 with TRBJ2-5; D possibly corresponds to TRBD1 (5 bases). V lost 3 bases to trimming and J lost 0 bases, with 11 bases between them. The CDR3 consists of 15 residues. Per the germline V gene, CDR1 is SEHNR and CDR2 is FQNEAQ (reference sequence). The CDR3: CASSFYGHNQETQYF. The DNA for the CDR3 is TGTGCCAGCAGCTTCTATGGACACAACCAAGAGACCCAGTACTTC. Variable domain in full (rest from reference TRBV7-9 and TRBJ2-5): DTGVSQNPRHKITKRGQNVTFRCDPISEHNRLYWYRQTLGQGPEFLTYFQNEAQLEKSRLLSDRFSAERPKGSFSTLEIQRTEQGDSAMYLCASSFYGHNQETQYFGPGTRLLVL.

The V call is TRBV10-3, the J call TRBJ2-5, with a tentative D call TRBD2 (6 bases). The V end was cut by 6 bases, the J end by 4 bases, with 15 bases between. Germline CDR1 reads ENHRY; CDR2 reads SYGVKD. This CDR3 spans 14 amino acids. The CDR3 nucleotides are TGTGCCATCAGCGAAACACTAGCTCTAGAGACCCAGTACTTC. Its protein product is CAISETLALETQYF.

J is TRBJ1-2 and V is TRBV18, with D unclear. V was cut by 3 bases and J by 0 bases, with 8 bases left in between. The CDR3 extends over 14 amino acids. CDR1 and CDR2 from the germline V gene are KGHSH and LQKENI. CDR3 DNA sequence: TGTGCCAGCTCACCCCTCGGCGCTAACTATGGCTACACCTTC. Its protein is CASSPLGANYGYTF.

This chain connects TRBV2 to TRBJ1-1, with D possibly TRBD1 on 6 matching bases. Per the germline V gene, CDR1 is SNHLY and CDR2 is FYNNEI. Trimming took off 9 bases at V and 0 bases at J, with 14 bases between the two ends. The CDR3 runs to 14 residues. CDR3 in amino acids: CASTQGPLNTEAFF. The CDR3, as DNA: TGTGCCAGTACACAGGGCCCTCTGAACACTGAAGCTTTCTTT. Drawing the rest from reference TRBV2 and TRBJ1-1, the complete variable domain is EPEVTQTPSHQVTQMGQEVILRCVPISNHLYFYWYRQILGQKVEFLVSFYNNEISEKSEIFDDQFSVERPDGSNFTLKIRSTKLEDSAMYFCASTQGPLNTEAFFGQGTRLTVV.

DNA for the CDR3: TGTGCCAGCAGTTACTCGGGAGCCTCTGGAAACACCATATATTTT. Its translation is CASSYSGASGNTIYF. The chain combines TRBV6-5 with TRBJ1-3; no reliable D call. The germline V gene has CDR1 MNHEY and CDR2 SVGAGI. With 0 bases removed from V and 0 bases from J, the gap between germline ends came to 6 bases. The CDR3 length is 15 residues.